These 10 T cell receptor beta chains were all obtained from the same sample, sequenced in a study of T cells after yellow fever vaccination. TCRdb reprocessed the 5' RACE reads with MiXCR, giving one entry per CDR3 protein. The sample consists of some 420,000 distinct CDR3 sequences, about 19% of them appearing once. Sequencing used PBMCs, obtained before the yellow fever booster vaccination. These receptor sequences come from a man between 18 and 29 years old who received the YFV17D yellow fever vaccine.

V usage is TRBV18 and J usage is TRBJ2-5; tentative D call: TRBD2 (6 bases). This CDR3 contains 15 residues. Germline CDR1 reads KGHSH; CDR2 reads LQKENI. Trimming pared 6 bases from V and 2 bases from J, leaving 16 bases between. CDR3 DNA: TGTGCCAGCTCCTTGGCCGGAGGGATACAAGAGACCCAGTACTTC. Protein product: CASSLAGGIQETQYF. The whole variable domain, filled in from reference TRBV18 and TRBJ2-5, reads NAGVMQNPRHLVRRRGQEARLRCSPMKGHSHVYWYRQLPEEGLKFMVYLQKENIIDESGMPKERFSAEFPKEGPSILRIQQVVRGDSAAYFCASSLAGGIQETQYFGPGTRLLVL.

The sample holds a few counts of this clonotype. The chain employs TRBV20-1 and TRBJ2-7; 10 bases are shared with TRBD1. Looked up from germline, CDR1 is DFQATT and CDR2 is SNEGSKA (reference sequence). The J segment lost 6 bases and the V segment lost 1 base, leaving 6 bases of the junction unmatched. The CDR3 has 14 amino acids. The CDR3 region has the DNA TGCAGTGCTAGAGGTGGGACAGGGGACCTCGAGCAGTACGTC. Encoded protein: CSARGGTGDLEQYV.

This clonotype appeared a few times. CDR3: CASSFTAESYEQYF. The CDR3, as DNA: TGTGCCAGCAGTTTCACTGCGGAATCATACGAGCAGTACTTC. This chain joins TRBV12-3 or TRBV12-4 and TRBJ2-7; D remains unclear. The CDR3 sequence is 14 residues long. The germline V and J ends were trimmed by 3 bases and 4 bases, with 13 bases remaining between them.

This clonotype was counted ten times or more. The chain carries TRBV6-5 and TRBJ1-1; D is undetermined. This CDR3 region has 13 residues. Per the germline V gene, CDR1 is MNHEY and CDR2 is SVGAGI. V shed 0 bases and J shed 0 bases, with 2 bases lying between them. The CDR3 protein is CASSYSMNTEAFF. The CDR3 DNA reads as TGTGCCAGCAGTTACTCCATGAACACTGAAGCTTTCTTT.

This clonotype was detected a few times. DNA of the CDR3: TGCGCCAGCAGCTTTGTCGGCGGGGGGCTCCAAGAGACCCAGTACTTC. The encoded protein is CASSFVGGGLQETQYF. J is TRBJ2-5 and V is TRBV5-1; 8 positions agree with TRBD2. The CDR3 length is 16 residues. After removal of 2 bases from V and 1 base from J, the junction contained 7 bases not matched to a gene. Germline V gene sequence: CDR1 SGHRS, CDR2 YFSETQ.

The genes are TRBV3-1 and TRBJ2-7; 8 bases are a match to TRBD2. This CDR3 is built from 14 residues. Trimming took 4 bases from V and 3 from J; bases not matched to a gene: 5. Germline V gives CDR1 LGHDT, CDR2 YNNKEL (reference sequence). The CDR3 DNA sequence: TGTGCCAGCAGCCTCGGGACTAGATTCTACGAGCAGTACTTC. Translated, it gives CASSLGTRFYEQYF.

This chain connects TRBV7-2 to TRBJ2-3; TRBD2 might be the D (5 bases). The CDR3 sequence is 14 residues long. V was trimmed by 1 base and J by 3 bases, leaving 8 bases between them. CDR1 and CDR2 (germline): SGHTA, FQGNSA. CDR3 residues: CASSLERTTDTQYF. DNA for the CDR3: TGTGCCAGCAGCTTAGAAAGGACTACAGATACGCAGTATTTT. The full variable domain, its missing parts supplied by reference TRBV7-2 and TRBJ2-3, is GAGVSQSPSNKVTEKGKDVELRCDPISGHTALYWYRQSLGQGLEFLIYFQGNSAPDKSGLPSDRFSAERTGGSVSTLTIQRTQQEDSAVYLCASSLERTTDTQYFGPGTRLTVL.

This clonotype was picked up a small number of times. This chain uses TRBV29-1 with TRBJ1-1; possible D gene TRBD1, 6 bases. Trimming took off 6 bases at V and 1 base at J, with 12 bases between the two ends. Germline values: CDR1 SQVTM, CDR2 ANQGSEA. CDR3 length: 13 amino acids. The CDR3 DNA reads TGCAGCGTGTACAGGGCCTCGAACACTGAAGCTTTCTTT. It encodes CSVYRASNTEAFF.

This clonotype was seen more than once but under ten times. This rearrangement joins TRBV20-1 to TRBJ2-3; 8 bases line up with TRBD2. Germline loops: CDR1 DFQATT, CDR2 SNEGSKA (reference sequence). This CDR3 is built from 14 residues. V was clipped by 3 bases and J by 6 bases; unmatched bases: 8. Written as DNA, the CDR3 is TGCAGTGCTAGCCGAATGCTAGCGGGTGATACGCAGTATTTT. Translating gives CSASRMLAGDTQYF.

CDR3 residues: CASSSGRGGTQYF. DNA of the CDR3: TGTGCCAGCAGCTCAGGAAGGGGAGGGACCCAGTACTTC. V gene TRBV5-6 combines with J gene TRBJ2-5, with a possible D match to TRBD2 (6 bases). The CDR3 sequence is 13 residues long. Trimming pared 3 bases from V and 7 bases from J, leaving 13 bases between. CDR1 and CDR2 from the germline V gene are SGHDT and YYEEEE.